This T cell receptor beta chain was recovered during a study of blood T cell repertoires in COVID-19. Study in general: Material from acute and convalescent COVID-19 was sourced from the United States, Italy and Spain. PBMCs, B-cell-depleted T cells, or T cells provided the cDNA or gDNA that made up the material.

V lost 3 bases, J lost 6 bases, and 7 bases stayed unmatched. Germline V gene lookup returns CDR1 DFQATT and CDR2 SNEGSKA (reference sequence). The CDR3 loop spans 15 amino acids. In the study's own analysis: Quantification of nucleated cells was approximated via reference gene primer amplification. Clones were sequenced by immunoSEQ multiplex PCR, and TCRdb holds only the in-frame ones, with some missing. The V and J calls and clone size are taken from that table; D and trimming were inferred from the DNA. This table holds some 120,000 clones, approximately 82% found once. The TCR comes from an older man with active or convalescent COVID-19. The chain couples TRBV20-1 to TRBJ2-1; 11 positions match TRBD2. The sequenced material came from peripheral blood. The CDR3 loop is CSASSSGGWFNEQFF. The CDR3 coding sequence is TGCAGTGCTAGTTCTAGCGGGGGGTGGTTCAATGAGCAGTTCTTC.